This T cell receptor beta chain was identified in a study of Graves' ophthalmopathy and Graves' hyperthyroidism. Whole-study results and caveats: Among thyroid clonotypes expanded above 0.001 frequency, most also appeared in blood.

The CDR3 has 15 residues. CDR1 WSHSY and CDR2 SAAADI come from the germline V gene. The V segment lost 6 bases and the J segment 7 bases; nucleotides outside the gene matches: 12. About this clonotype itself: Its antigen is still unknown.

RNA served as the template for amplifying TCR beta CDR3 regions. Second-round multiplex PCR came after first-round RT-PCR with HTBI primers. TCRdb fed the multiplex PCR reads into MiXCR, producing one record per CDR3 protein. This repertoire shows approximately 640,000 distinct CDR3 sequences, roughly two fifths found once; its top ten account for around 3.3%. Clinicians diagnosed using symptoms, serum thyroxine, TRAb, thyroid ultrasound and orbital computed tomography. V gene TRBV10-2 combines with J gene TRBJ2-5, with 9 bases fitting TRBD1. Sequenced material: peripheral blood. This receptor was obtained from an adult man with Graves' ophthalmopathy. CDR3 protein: CASRGQGTGSGTQYF. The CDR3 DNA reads TGCGCCAGCAGGGGGCAGGGGACAGGGAGCGGGACCCAGTACTTC.